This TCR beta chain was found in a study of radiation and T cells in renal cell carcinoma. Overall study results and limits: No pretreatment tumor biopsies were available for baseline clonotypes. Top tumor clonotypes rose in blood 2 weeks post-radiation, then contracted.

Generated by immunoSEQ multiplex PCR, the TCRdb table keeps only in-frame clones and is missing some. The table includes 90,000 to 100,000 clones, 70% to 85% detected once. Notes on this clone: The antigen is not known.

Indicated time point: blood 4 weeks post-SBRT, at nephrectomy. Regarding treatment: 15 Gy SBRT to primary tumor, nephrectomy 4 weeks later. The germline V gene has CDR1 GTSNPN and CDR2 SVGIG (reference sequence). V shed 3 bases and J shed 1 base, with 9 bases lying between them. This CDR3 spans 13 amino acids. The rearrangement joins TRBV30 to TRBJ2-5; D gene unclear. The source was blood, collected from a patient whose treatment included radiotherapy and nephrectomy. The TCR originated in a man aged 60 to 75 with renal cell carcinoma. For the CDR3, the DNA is TGTGCCTGGAGGGGTACAAGCCAAGAGACCCAGTACTTC. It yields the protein CAWRGTSQETQYF.